This TCR beta chain comes out of a study of shared clonotypes between healthy human individuals. Study-wide results and caveats: Since donors were few, the genetic and exposure-history diversity represented was limited.

CDR1 and CDR2 from the germline V gene are LNHDA and SQIVND (reference sequence). The CDR3 has 15 amino acids. The junction had 9 bases not matched to a gene; V was cut back by 9 bases and J by 2 bases. Measured with immunoSEQ multiplex PCR; TCRdb has only the in-frame clones, and not every one. The table has about 1.1 million clones, about 80% seen once. Within Nashville, Tennessee resided all donors, each a Caucasian adult. Worth noting for this clone: Its antigen is undetermined.

Sample: memory CD4+ T cells from PBMCs. This sample's subset: CD45RA-negative fraction. This TCR was sampled from a man aged 18 to 29 in good health. Some clones in this sample may be carry-over from other donors' samples. The chain recombines TRBV19 with TRBJ2-2, with 7 bases that match TRBD1. The CDR3 reads CASSRGDRNTGELFF. CDR3 DNA: TGTGCCAGCAGTCGAGGGGACAGAAACACCGGGGAGCTGTTTTTT.